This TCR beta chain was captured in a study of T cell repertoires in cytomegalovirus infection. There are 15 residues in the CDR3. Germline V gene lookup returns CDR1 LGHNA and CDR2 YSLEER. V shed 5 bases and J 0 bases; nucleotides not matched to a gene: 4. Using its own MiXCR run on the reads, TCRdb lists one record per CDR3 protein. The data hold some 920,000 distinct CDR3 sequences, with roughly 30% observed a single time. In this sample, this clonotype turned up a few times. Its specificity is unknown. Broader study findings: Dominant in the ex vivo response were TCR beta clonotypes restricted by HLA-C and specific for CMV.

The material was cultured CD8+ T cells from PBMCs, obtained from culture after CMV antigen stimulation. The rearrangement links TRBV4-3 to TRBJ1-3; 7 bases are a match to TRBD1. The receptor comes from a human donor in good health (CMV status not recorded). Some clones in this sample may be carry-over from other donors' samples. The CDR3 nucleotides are TGCGCCAGCAGCTCGGGACAGAACTCTGGAAACACCATATATTTT. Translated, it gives CASSSGQNSGNTIYF.